This T cell receptor beta chain came from a study of blood T cells in healthy people across ages. Together with a sample-barcoded 5' primer, a J-beta primer mix was included in a second PCR lasting about 7 to 12 cycles. Samples each returned at least 3 million CDR3-containing paired-end reads. TCRdb used MiXCR to reprocess the 5' RACE reads, holding one entry per CDR3 protein. The repertoire includes around 1,800,000 distinct CDR3 sequences, about 39% of them detected once, and roughly 23% sits in the top ten. This clonotype was seen a few times. Its antigen is still unknown. V lost 6 bases, J lost 8 bases, and 13 bases lay in between. This CDR3 contains 11 residues. Germline lookup yields CDR1 SQVTM and CDR2 ANQGSEA. The study's findings and limits: Roughly linear age-related decline in beta diversity appeared, significant by age roughly 40.

This TCR came from a human donor in good health. The sample taken for sequencing was blood. V gene TRBV29-1 combines with J gene TRBJ1-2, with D tentatively TRBD1 (6 bases). The CDR3 DNA sequence: TGCAGCGTGACAGGTACCGGAGGCTACACCTTC. Translation gives CSVTGTGGYTF.